Below are 10 T cell receptor beta chains sequenced from a single sample in a study of identical twins. TCRdb itself ran the 5' RACE reads through MiXCR, one entry per CDR3 protein. The table records some 500,000 distinct CDR3 sequences, 14% of them present only once. These data were also filed under a second study, of yellow fever vaccine responses in identical twins.

The sequencing input was CD4+ T cells sorted from blood. These TCRs come from a woman younger than 30 in good health.

The rearrangement uses TRBV9 and TRBJ2-7; a possible D gene is TRBD1 (6 bases). Looked up from germline, CDR1 is SGDLS and CDR2 is YYNGEE. The CDR3 has 14 amino acids. Trimming pared 0 bases from V and 3 bases from J, leaving 10 bases between. The CDR3 loop is CASSVGTGNYEQYF. The DNA of the CDR3 is TGTGCCAGCAGCGTAGGTACAGGGAACTACGAGCAGTACTTC.

This clonotype was seen a handful of times. The chain couples TRBV2 to TRBJ2-1; a weak D match, TRBD2 (6 bases). Germline V lookup: CDR1 SNHLY, CDR2 FYNNEI. The length of the CDR3 is 15 residues. The ends were cut back, 3 bases at V and 3 bases at J, with 12 bases in the middle. The CDR3 sequence is CASSDGIAVYNEQFF. The CDR3 nucleotides are TGTGCCAGCAGTGACGGGATAGCGGTCTACAATGAGCAGTTCTTC.

The sample holds many counts of this clonotype. J is TRBJ1-1 and V is TRBV20-1; D is unresolved. The CDR3 length is 11 residues. V was cut by 7 bases and J by 1 base, with 7 bases left in between. The germline gives CDR1 DFQATT, CDR2 SNEGSKA (reference sequence). The CDR3 region has the DNA TGCAGTGTACGAGCGAACACTGAAGCTTTCTTT. Its protein product is CSVRANTEAFF.

This clonotype was recorded only once. DNA for the CDR3: TGTGCCAGCAGTTCCCCGACAGGGCAGTACCAAGAGACCCAGTACTTC. Encoded protein: CASSSPTGQYQETQYF. This chain uses TRBV28 with TRBJ2-5, with 7 bases identical to TRBD1. V lost 4 bases and J lost 0; bases outside the gene matches: 8. Germline V lookup: CDR1 MDHEN, CDR2 SYDVKM. The CDR3 runs 16 residues.

CDR3 loop: CSVQKNTEAFF. For the CDR3, the DNA is TGCAGCGTTCAGAAGAACACTGAAGCTTTCTTT. The chain employs TRBV29-1 and TRBJ1-1; D not certain. The germline V gene encodes CDR1 SQVTM and CDR2 ANQGSEA. The ends were cut back, 5 bases at V and 1 base at J, with 5 bases in the middle. The length of the CDR3 is 11 residues.

The chain recombines TRBV5-1 with TRBJ2-3, with TRBD2 matching 11 bases. Germline CDR1 and CDR2: SGHRS and YFSETQ. The CDR3 covers 17 residues. After removal of 2 bases from V and 3 bases from J, the junction contained 8 bases not matched to a gene. The CDR3 bases are TGCGCCAGCAGCTTACTAGCGGGAGTTCCTGGGACAGATACGCAGTATTTT. Amino acid sequence: CASSLLAGVPGTDTQYF. The full variable domain, completed using reference TRBV5-1 and TRBJ2-3, is KAGVTQTPRYLIKTRGQQVTLSCSPISGHRSVSWYQQTPGQGLQFLFEYFSETQRNKGNFPGRFSGRQFSNSRSEMNVSTLELGDSALYLCASSLLAGVPGTDTQYFGPGTRLTVL.

The chain has TRBV7-8 and TRBJ2-3; possible D gene TRBD2, 5 bases. V was shortened by 1 base and J by 2 bases, with 10 bases between the two germline ends. Looked up from germline, CDR1 is SGHVS and CDR2 is FQNEAQ. The CDR3 sequence is 15 residues long. The CDR3 protein is CASSLGSAYTDTQYF. The CDR3 nucleotides are TGTGCCAGCAGCTTAGGTAGCGCTTACACAGATACGCAGTATTTT.

This clonotype showed up just a few times. J is TRBJ2-1 and V is TRBV3-1, with D unresolved. The ends were cut back, 4 bases at V and 4 bases at J, with 8 bases in the middle. In germline, CDR1 is LGHDT, CDR2 YNNKEL (reference sequence). This CDR3 has 13 residues. CDR3 nucleotides: TGTGCCAGCAGCCCCCCACATTACAATGAGCAGTTCTTC. Protein sequence: CASSPPHYNEQFF.

The chain couples TRBV11-2 to TRBJ2-6; D remains unclear. Germline V gene sequence: CDR1 SGHAT, CDR2 FQNNGV. CDR3 length: 18 residues. Trimming took 2 bases from V and 0 from J, leaving 14 bases between them. CDR3 sequence: CASSLFQELFSGANVLTF. CDR3 nucleotide sequence: TGTGCCAGCAGCTTATTCCAGGAGCTATTCTCTGGGGCCAACGTCCTGACTTTC.

This clonotype has a handful of counts. The CDR3, as DNA: TGTGCCAGCAGCCGGACTAGCGGGGGGGTCTACAATGAGCAGTTCTTC. Protein: CASSRTSGGVYNEQFF. This sequence joins TRBV7-2 and TRBJ2-1, with 15 bases matching TRBD2. V shed 5 bases and J 3 bases; nucleotides not matched to a gene: 2. CDR3 length: 16 amino acids. Germline V gives CDR1 SGHTA, CDR2 FQGNSA. Full variable domain (outside the CDR3, taken from reference TRBV7-2 and TRBJ2-1): GAGVSQSPSNKVTEKGKDVELRCDPISGHTALYWYRQSLGQGLEFLIYFQGNSAPDKSGLPSDRFSAERTGGSVSTLTIQRTQQEDSAVYLCASSRTSGGVYNEQFFGPGTRLTVL.